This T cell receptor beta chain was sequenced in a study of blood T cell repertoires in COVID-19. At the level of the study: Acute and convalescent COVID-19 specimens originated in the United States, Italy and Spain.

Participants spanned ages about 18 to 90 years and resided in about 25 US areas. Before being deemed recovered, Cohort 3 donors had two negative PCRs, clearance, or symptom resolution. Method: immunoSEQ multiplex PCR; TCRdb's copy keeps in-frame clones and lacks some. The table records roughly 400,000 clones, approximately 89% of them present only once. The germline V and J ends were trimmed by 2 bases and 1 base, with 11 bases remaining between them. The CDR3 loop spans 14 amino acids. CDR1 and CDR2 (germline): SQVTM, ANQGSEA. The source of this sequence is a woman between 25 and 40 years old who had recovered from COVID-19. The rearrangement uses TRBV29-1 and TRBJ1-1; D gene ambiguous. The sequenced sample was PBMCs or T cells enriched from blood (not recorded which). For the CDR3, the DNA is TGCAGCGTTGAACCCCCTTGGCAGAACACTGAAGCTTTCTTT. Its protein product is CSVEPPWQNTEAFF.